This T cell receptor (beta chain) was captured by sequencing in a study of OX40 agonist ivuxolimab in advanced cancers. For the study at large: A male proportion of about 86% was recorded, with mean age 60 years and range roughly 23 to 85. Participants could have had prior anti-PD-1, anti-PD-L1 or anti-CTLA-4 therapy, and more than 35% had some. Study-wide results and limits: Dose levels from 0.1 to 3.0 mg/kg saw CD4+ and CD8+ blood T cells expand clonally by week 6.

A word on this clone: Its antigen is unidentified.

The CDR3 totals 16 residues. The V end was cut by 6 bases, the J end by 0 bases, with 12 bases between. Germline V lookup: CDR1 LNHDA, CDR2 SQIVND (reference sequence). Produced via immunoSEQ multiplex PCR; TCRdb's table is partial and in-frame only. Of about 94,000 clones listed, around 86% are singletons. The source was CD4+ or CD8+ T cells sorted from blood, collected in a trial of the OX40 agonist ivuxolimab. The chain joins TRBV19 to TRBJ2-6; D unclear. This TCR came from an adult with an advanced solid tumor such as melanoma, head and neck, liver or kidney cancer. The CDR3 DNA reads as TGTGCCAGTAGCGTTCAAATAAACTCTGGGGCCAACGTCCTGACTTTC. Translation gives CASSVQINSGANVLTF.